The source of this T cell receptor beta chain is a study of T cell responses to AZD1222 COVID-19 vaccine. As regards this clone: The antigen is undetermined.

The CDR3 sequence is 15 residues long. CDR1 is ENHRY and CDR2 is SYGVKD in the germline V gene. V lost 8 bases and J lost 1, with 15 bases in between. The data were produced by immunoSEQ multiplex PCR, yet TCRdb's version contains in-frame clones alone and is incomplete. Among about 140,000 clones listed, 75% to 95% were seen once. General study points: Repertoires were sampled only after the peak T cell response. The reported proportion of spike-specific TCRs targeting unmutated variant regions was nearly half. Donors were chiefly white British, with a greater number of females, and clonal diversity was perhaps underestimated.

The sequence was obtained from an adult who received the MenACWY meningococcal vaccine as a control. The material sequenced was peripheral blood, taken 28 days after the second dose of the MenACWY control vaccine. This rearrangement joins TRBV10-3 to TRBJ1-5, with D tentatively TRBD1 (5 bases). CDR3 DNA sequence: TGTGCCATCGGGGCCGGCGGGCGGAGCAATCAGCCCCAGCATTTT. Encoded protein: CAIGAGGRSNQPQHF.